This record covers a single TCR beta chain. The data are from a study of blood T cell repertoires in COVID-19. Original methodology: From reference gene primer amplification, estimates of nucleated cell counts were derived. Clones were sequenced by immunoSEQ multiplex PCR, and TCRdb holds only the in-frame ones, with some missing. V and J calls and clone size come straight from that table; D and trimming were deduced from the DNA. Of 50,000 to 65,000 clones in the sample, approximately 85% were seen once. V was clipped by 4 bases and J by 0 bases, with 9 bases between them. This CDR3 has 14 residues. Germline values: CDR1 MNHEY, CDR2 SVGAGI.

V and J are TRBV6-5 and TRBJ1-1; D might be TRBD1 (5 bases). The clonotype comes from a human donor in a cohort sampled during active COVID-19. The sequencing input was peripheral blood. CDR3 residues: CASSSQVVNTEAFF. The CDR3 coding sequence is TGTGCCAGCAGTTCACAGGTCGTGAACACTGAAGCTTTCTTT.